These 15 T cell receptor beta chains were sequenced from one sample in a study of ipilimumab plus nivolumab after autologous stem cell transplantation. Generated by immunoSEQ multiplex PCR, the TCRdb table keeps only in-frame clones and is missing some. The sample lists about 12,000 clones, about 77% seen once, with approximately 10% in the top ten. Material: PBMCs, obtained in a trial of ipilimumab plus nivolumab as post-transplant consolidation. These receptors originate from a male donor with multiple myeloma.

V usage is TRBV19 and J usage is TRBJ1-2, with 12 bases identical to TRBD1. The trim removed 3 bases at V and 8 bases at J, leaving 4 bases unmatched. CDR1 and CDR2 from the germline V gene are LNHDA and SQIVND (reference sequence). CDR3 length: 14 amino acids. CDR3 DNA: TGTGCCAGTAGTATGGGACAGGGGGCGAGGGGCTACACCTTC. It is translated as CASSMGQGARGYTF.

CDR3 residues: CASSGVQGHGNTIYF. CDR3 bases: TGTGCCAGCAGTGGAGTCCAGGGTCACGGAAACACCATATATTTT. The rearrangement joins TRBV6-6 to TRBJ1-3; tentatively, D is TRBD1 (5 bases). V lost 5 bases, J lost 4 bases, and 15 bases lay in between. The CDR3 is 15 amino acids. CDR1 and CDR2 (germline): MNHNY, SVGAGI (reference sequence).

The rearrangement links TRBV30 to TRBJ1-2; 8 nucleotides agree with TRBD1. V shed 5 bases and J 4 bases; nucleotides not matched to a gene: 9. The CDR3 totals 14 residues. Germline assignment: CDR1 GTSNPN and CDR2 SVGIG (reference sequence). The CDR3 DNA sequence: TGTGCCTGGGGGAGACAGGGGCAGGGCTATGGCTACACCTTC. Its protein product is CAWGRQGQGYGYTF.

The J gene is TRBJ1-2, the V gene TRBV19; D might be TRBD1 (5 bases). Trimming removed 8 bases at V and 4 bases at J, with 17 bases between. This CDR3 has 14 amino acids. Looked up from germline, CDR1 is LNHDA and CDR2 is SQIVND (reference sequence). The CDR3 region is CASGGTGGSYGYTF. The CDR3 bases are TGTGCCAGTGGAGGGACGGGAGGAAGCTATGGCTACACCTTC.

The DNA for the CDR3 is TGTGCCAGCAGTTATCCGGGGGACACCGGGGAGCTGTTTTTT. This codes for CASSYPGDTGELFF. The chain employs TRBV6-5 and TRBJ2-2, with a weak D call TRBD2 (6 bases). CDR3 length: 14 residues. CDR1 and CDR2 from the germline V gene are MNHEY and SVGAGI. The V end was cut by 3 bases, the J end by 3 bases, with 8 bases between.

The chain links TRBV20-1 to TRBJ1-1; unclear D gene. In germline, CDR1 is DFQATT, CDR2 SNEGSKA (reference sequence). This CDR3 has 11 residues. V lost 3 bases, J lost 5 bases, and 7 bases lay in between. In DNA, the CDR3 is TGCAGTGCTAGGGATGGTACTGAAGCTTTCTTT. It codes for CSARDGTEAFF.

CDR3: CASSYRYEQYF. In DNA form, the CDR3 reads TGTGCCAGCAGTTATCGCTACGAGCAGTACTTC. V usage is TRBV6-1 and J usage is TRBJ2-7; D is ambiguous. Trimming stripped 5 bases from V and 3 bases from J, with 5 bases between. This CDR3 contains 11 residues. In germline, CDR1 is MNHNS, CDR2 SASEGT.

This clone was recorded once. This chain joins TRBV4-3 and TRBJ2-1; D uncertain. V was clipped by 0 bases and J by 8 bases, with 11 bases between them. Germline V gene lookup returns CDR1 LGHNA and CDR2 YSLEER. The CDR3 is 14 amino acids. CDR3 in DNA: TGCGCCAGCAGCCAAGATACGAAGGCCGATGAGCAGTTCTTC. Its protein is CASSQDTKADEQFF.

This sequence joins TRBV7-2 and TRBJ1-6; D remains ambiguous. Germline V gene sequence: CDR1 SGHTA, CDR2 FQGNSA. The CDR3 runs 13 residues. Trimming took 6 bases from V and 5 from J, leaving 8 bases between them. This CDR3 is CASRGKDNSPLHF. For the CDR3, the DNA is TGTGCCAGCAGGGGAAAAGATAATTCACCCCTCCACTTT.

The V gene is TRBV14, the J gene TRBJ1-1; 7 bases match TRBD1. The CDR3 is made up of 16 amino acids. J lost 2 bases, V lost 3 bases, and 9 bases had no gene match. Per germline, CDR1 SGHDN and CDR2 FVKESK. Here the CDR3 reads CASSQTGTAINTEAFF. CDR3 DNA: TGTGCCAGCAGCCAGACCGGGACAGCAATAAACACTGAAGCTTTCTTT.

This clone was seen a few times. The chain joins TRBV19 to TRBJ2-7; 8 bases map to TRBD2. The CDR3 is 13 residues long. V dropped 5 bases and J dropped 2; count of bases not matched to a gene: 2. Germline V gene lookup returns CDR1 LNHDA and CDR2 SQIVND (reference sequence). In DNA form, the CDR3 reads TGTGCCAGTAGTTTCGGGGGGGCCTACGAGCAGTACTTC. Residues: CASSFGGAYEQYF.

The V gene is TRBV30, the J gene TRBJ2-4; D may correspond to TRBD1 or TRBD2 (5 bases each). Germline V CDR1 and CDR2: GTSNPN, SVGIG (reference sequence). The CDR3 is 12 residues long. The germline V and J ends were trimmed by 3 bases and 7 bases, with 10 bases remaining between them. Written as DNA, the CDR3 is TGTGCCTGGAGCCGGTGGGGGAACATTCAGTACTTC. Its protein is CAWSRWGNIQYF.

This clone is medium-sized (0.01 to 0.1%). The rearrangement joins TRBV5-5 to TRBJ1-1; D remains ambiguous. The CDR3 is 14 residues long. Germline V CDR1 and CDR2: SGHKS, YYEKEE (reference sequence). With 5 bases removed from V and 4 bases from J, the gap between germline ends came to 15 bases. As DNA, the CDR3 is TGTGCCAGCAGTCTGTTGACCGAGGGCACTGAAGCTTTCTTT. Its protein is CASSLLTEGTEAFF.

The chain carries TRBV15 and TRBJ1-3; D remains ambiguous. Germline-derived CDR1 and CDR2 are LNHNV and YYDKDF (reference sequence). This CDR3 contains 14 residues. Trimming removed 3 bases from V and 0 bases from J, with 6 bases in between. DNA for the CDR3: TGTGCCACCAGCAGGCCGAGCTCTGGAAACACCATATATTTT. Protein: CATSRPSSGNTIYF.

This chain connects TRBV11-1 to TRBJ2-1; TRBD2 matches at 8 bases. The CDR3 runs 15 residues. The germline V gene encodes CDR1 SGHAT and CDR2 FQDESV (reference sequence). The V gene end was trimmed by 3 bases and the J gene end by 6 bases; junction bases not matched to a gene: 7. The CDR3 region is CASSFLGGLGNEQFF. As DNA, the CDR3 is TGTGCCAGCAGCTTTTTAGGGGGACTAGGCAATGAGCAGTTCTTC.